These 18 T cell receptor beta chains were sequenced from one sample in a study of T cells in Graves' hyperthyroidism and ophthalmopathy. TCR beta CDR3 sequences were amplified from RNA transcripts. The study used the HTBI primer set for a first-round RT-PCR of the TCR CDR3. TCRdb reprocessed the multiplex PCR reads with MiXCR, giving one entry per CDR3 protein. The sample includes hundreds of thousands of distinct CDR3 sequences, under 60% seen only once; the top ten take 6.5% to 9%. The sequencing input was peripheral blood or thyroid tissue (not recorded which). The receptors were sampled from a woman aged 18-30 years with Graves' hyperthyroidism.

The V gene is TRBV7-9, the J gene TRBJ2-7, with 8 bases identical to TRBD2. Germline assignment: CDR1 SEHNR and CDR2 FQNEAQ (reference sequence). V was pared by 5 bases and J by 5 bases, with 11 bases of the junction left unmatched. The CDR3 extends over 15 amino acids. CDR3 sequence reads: CASSPWTGGRDEQYF. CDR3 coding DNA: TGTGCCAGCAGCCCTTGGACGGGAGGGCGGGACGAGCAGTACTTC. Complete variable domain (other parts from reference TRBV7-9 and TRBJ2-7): DTGVSQNPRHKITKRGQNVTFRCDPISEHNRLYWYRQTLGQGPEFLTYFQNEAQLEKSRLLSDRFSAERPKGSFSTLEIQRTEQGDSAMYLCASSPWTGGRDEQYFGPGTRLTVT.

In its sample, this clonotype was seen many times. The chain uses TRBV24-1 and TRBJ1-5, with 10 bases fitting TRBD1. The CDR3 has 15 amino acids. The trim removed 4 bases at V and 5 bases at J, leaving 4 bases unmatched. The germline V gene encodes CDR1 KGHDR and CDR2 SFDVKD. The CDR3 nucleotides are TGTGCCACCAGTGACGCCGGGACAGGGGATCAGCCCCAGCATTTT. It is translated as CATSDAGTGDQPQHF.

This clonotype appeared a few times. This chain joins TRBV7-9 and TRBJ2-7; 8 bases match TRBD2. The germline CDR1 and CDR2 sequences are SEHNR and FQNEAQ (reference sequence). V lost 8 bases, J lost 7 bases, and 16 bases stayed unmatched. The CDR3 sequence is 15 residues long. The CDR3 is CASQRPSGGPEEQYF. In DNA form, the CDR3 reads TGTGCCAGCCAGAGGCCTTCGGGAGGGCCGGAGGAGCAGTACTTC.

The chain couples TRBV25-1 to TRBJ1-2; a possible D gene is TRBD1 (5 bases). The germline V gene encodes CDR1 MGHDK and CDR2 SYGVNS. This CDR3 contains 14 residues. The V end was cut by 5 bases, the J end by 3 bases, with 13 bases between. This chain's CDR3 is CASSTSGTDYGYTF. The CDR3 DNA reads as TGTGCCAGCAGTACCTCAGGGACGGACTATGGCTACACCTTC.

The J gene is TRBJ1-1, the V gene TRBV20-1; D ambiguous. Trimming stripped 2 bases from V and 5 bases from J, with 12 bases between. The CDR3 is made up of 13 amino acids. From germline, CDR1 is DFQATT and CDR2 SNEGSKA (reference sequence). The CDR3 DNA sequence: TGCAGTGCTAGACCTCAATGGAAAACTGAAGCTTTCTTT. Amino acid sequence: CSARPQWKTEAFF.

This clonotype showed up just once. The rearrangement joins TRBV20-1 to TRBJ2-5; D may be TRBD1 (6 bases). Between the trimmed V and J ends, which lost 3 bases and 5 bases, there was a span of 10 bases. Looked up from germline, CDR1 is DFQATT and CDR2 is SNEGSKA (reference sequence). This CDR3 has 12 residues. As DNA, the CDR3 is TGCAGTGCTAGCTGGACAGTGGAGACCCAGTACTTC. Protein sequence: CSASWTVETQYF.

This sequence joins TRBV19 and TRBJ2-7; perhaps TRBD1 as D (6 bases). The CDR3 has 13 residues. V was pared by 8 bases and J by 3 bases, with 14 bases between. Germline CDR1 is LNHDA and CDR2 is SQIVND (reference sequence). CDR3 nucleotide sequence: TGTGCCAGTGGGGGCGGCGGCTTCTACGAGCAGTACTTC. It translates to CASGGGGFYEQYF.

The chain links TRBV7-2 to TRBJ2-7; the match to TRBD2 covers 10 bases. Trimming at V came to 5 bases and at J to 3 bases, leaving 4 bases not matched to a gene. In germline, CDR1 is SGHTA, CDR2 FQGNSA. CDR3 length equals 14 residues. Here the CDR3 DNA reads TGTGCCAGCAGCCCGGGACTAGCGTTCTACGAGCAGTACTTC. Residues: CASSPGLAFYEQYF.

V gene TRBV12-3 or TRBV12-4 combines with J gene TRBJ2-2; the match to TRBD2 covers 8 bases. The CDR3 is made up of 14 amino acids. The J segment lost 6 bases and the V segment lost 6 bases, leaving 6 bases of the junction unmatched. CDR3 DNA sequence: TGTGCCAGCAGACCGGGACTAGGGTCCGGGGAGCTGTTTTTT. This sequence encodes CASRPGLGSGELFF.

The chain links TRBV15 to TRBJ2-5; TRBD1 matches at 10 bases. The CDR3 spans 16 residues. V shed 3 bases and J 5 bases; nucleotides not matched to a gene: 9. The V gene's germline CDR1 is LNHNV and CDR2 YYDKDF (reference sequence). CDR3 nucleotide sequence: TGTGCCACCAGCAGTGCTCGACAGGGGGCAGAGGAGACCCAGTACTTC. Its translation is CATSSARQGAEETQYF.

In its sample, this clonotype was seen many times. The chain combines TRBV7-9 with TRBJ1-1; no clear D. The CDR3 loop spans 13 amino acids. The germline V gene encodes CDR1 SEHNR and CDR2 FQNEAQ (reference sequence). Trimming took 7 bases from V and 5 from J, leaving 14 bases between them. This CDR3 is CASNPEEGTEAFF. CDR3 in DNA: TGTGCCAGCAATCCGGAGGAGGGAACTGAAGCTTTCTTT.

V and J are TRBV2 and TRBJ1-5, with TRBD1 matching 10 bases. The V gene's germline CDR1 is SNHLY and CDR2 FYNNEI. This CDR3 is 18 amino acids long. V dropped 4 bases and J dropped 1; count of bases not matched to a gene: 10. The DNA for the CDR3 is TGTGCCAGCAGTGCTAGACCCCGGGACAGGGGAAGCAATCAGCCCCAGCATTTT. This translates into CASSARPRDRGSNQPQHF.

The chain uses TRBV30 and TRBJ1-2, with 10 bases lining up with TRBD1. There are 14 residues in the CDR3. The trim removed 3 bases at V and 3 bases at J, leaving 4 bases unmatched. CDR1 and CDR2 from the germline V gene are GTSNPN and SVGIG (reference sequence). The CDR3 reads CAWSAGTGDYGYTF. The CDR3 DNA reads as TGTGCCTGGAGCGCCGGGACAGGGGACTATGGCTACACCTTC.

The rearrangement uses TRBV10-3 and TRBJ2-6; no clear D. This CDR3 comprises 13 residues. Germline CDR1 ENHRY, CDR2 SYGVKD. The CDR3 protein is CDPTHSGANVLTF. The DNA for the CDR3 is TGTGACCCCACCCACTCTGGGGCCAACGTCCTGACTTTC.

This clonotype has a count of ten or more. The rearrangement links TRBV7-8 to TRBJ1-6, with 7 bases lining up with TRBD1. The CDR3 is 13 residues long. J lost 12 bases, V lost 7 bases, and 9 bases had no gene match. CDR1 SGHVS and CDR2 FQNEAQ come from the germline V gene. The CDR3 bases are TGTGCCAGCACTTCTGGCAGGGGGGAACCCCTCCACTTT. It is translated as CASTSGRGEPLHF.

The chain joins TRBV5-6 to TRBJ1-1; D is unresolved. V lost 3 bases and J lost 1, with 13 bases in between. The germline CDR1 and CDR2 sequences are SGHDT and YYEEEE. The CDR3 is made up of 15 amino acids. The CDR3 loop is CASSWDLKGNTEAFF. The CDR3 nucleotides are TGTGCCAGCAGCTGGGATCTCAAGGGGAACACTGAAGCTTTCTTT.

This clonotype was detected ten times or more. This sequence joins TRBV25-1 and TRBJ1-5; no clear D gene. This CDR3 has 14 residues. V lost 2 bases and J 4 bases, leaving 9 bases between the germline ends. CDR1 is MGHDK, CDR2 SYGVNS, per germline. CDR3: CASSEPEPNQPQHF. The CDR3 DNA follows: TGTGCCAGCAGTGAACCGGAGCCAAATCAGCCCCAGCATTTT.

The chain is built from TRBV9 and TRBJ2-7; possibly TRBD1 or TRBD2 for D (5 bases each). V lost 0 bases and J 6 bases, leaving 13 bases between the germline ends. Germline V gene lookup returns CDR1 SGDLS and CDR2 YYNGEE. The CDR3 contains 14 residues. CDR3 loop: CASSVGGPGAEQYF. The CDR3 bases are TGTGCCAGCAGCGTAGGTGGACCCGGGGCCGAGCAGTACTTC.